This entry lists 5 T cell receptor beta chains sequenced from one sample in a study of T cell responses to AZD1222 COVID-19 vaccine. Produced via immunoSEQ multiplex PCR; TCRdb's table is partial and in-frame only. There are 110,000 or so clones in the sample; 75% to 90% occur only once, and less than 8.5% lies in the top ten. Sequenced material: peripheral blood, taken 28 days after the second AZD1222 dose. The source of these receptors is an adult who received the AZD1222 COVID-19 vaccine.

The chain couples TRBV6-1 to TRBJ1-5; D unclear. V was clipped by 1 base and J by 4 bases, with 11 bases between them. This CDR3 has 15 amino acids. Germline V gene lookup returns CDR1 MNHNS and CDR2 SASEGT. CDR3 nucleotides: TGTGCCAGCAGTGAAGGGTACCCGGGTAATCAGCCCCAGCATTTT. This sequence encodes CASSEGYPGNQPQHF.

The rearrangement links TRBV30 to TRBJ1-1, with D perhaps matching TRBD1 (6 bases). There are 14 residues in the CDR3. Between the trimmed V and J ends, which lost 3 bases and 1 base, there was a span of 12 bases. The V gene's germline CDR1 is GTSNPN and CDR2 SVGIG (reference sequence). The CDR3 DNA is TGTGCCTGGAGCGGACAGAGGTCGAACACTGAAGCTTTCTTT. Translated: CAWSGQRSNTEAFF.

The V and J genes are TRBV4-2 and TRBJ2-1; D may be TRBD1 (5 bases). Trimming shortened V by 3 bases and J by 1 base, and 16 bases separated the two germline ends. This CDR3 is 17 amino acids long. Germline V gene lookup returns CDR1 LGHNA and CDR2 YNFKEQ. CDR3 sequence (DNA): TGTGCCAGCAGCCAGGCGATCGACAGATTATCCTACAATGAGCAGTTCTTC. The encoded protein is CASSQAIDRLSYNEQFF.

The chain recombines TRBV13 with TRBJ1-2; 8 bases match TRBD1. Per the germline V gene, CDR1 is PRHDT and CDR2 is FYEKMQ (reference sequence). The CDR3 has 16 residues. Trimming removed 4 bases from V and 8 bases from J; junction bases left unmatched: 15. Here the CDR3 DNA reads TGTGCCAGCAGCTCGACCGGGGTCCAACACAGGGGGGGCTACACCTTC. This translates into CASSSTGVQHRGGYTF.

This chain links TRBV9 with TRBJ1-2, with D possibly matching TRBD1 (5 bases). Germline V gene data show CDR1 as SGDLS and CDR2 as YYNGEE. Trimming stripped 4 bases from V and 3 bases from J, with 16 bases between. CDR3 length equals 15 residues. CDR3 coding DNA: TGTGCCAGCAGCCCACAAGGGGAATTTTACTATGGCTACACCTTC. This sequence encodes CASSPQGEFYYGYTF.